This T cell receptor (beta chain) is drawn from a study of cytomegalovirus exposure and HLA in healthy donors. On the study more broadly: There were approximately 85 million unique TCRs (from HLA-typed donors) in an early data release. Of all 400 or so donors who were genotyped, 70% to 85% belonged to the Caucasian-associated ancestry cluster.

This CDR3 comprises 12 residues. In germline, CDR1 is SGHVS, CDR2 FNYEAQ. V lost 5 bases, J lost 6 bases, and 10 bases lay in between. PCR used 60 Vbeta primers and 13 Jbeta primers. Profiling relied on immunoSEQ multiplex PCR, and the TCRdb table lists in-frame clones only, not all of them. In the table there are roughly 160,000 clones, roughly two thirds of which are singletons. The chain has TRBV7-6 and TRBJ1-2, with D tentatively TRBD1 (6 bases). This sequence originates from a woman aged 25 to 39 in good health and CMV-seronegative. Sequencing used PBMCs. CDR3 in amino acids: CASSVGGDGYTF. The CDR3 region has the DNA TGTGCCAGCAGCGTAGGGGGGGATGGCTACACCTTC.